Listed below are T cell receptor beta chains from one sample, sequenced in a study of glioma-infiltrating T cells. MiXCR, run by TCRdb on the multiplex PCR reads, gives a single entry per CDR3 protein. The data show about 93,000 distinct CDR3 sequences, with roughly 40% seen just once and roughly two fifths held by the top ten. The sequenced material came from glioma tissue, nonneoplastic brain tissue, or PBMCs (not recorded which). These receptors came from a human donor with low-grade glioma or glioblastoma, undergoing nonglioma brain surgery, or in good health (not recorded which). Each CDR3 is given with its conserved first and last residue. The order of the fields is clone size, J gene, D gene, V gene, CDR3 protein, CDR3 DNA. D genes are given only for firm matches. Where a row states a size, it is once, few, many or the class of an expanded clone; other rows omit it.

>-|TRBJ2-7|-|TRBV20-1
CSASLLLRGVSTEQYF
TGCAGTGCTAGCCTCTTACTCAGGGGCGTTTCGACCGAGCAGTACTTC
>-|TRBJ2-3|-|TRBV18
CSSSPRKVPATDTQYF
TGTTCCAGCTCACCTCGAAAGGTTCCCGCCACAGATACGCAGTATTTT
>many|TRBJ1-5|TRBD1|TRBV20-1
CSAMTGGGGNQPQHF
TGCAGTGCTATGACAGGGGGGGGGGGCAATCAGCCCCAGCATTTT
>-|TRBJ2-4|TRBD2|TRBV7-2
CASSSGRGVAKNIQYF
TGTGCCAGCAGCTCAGGACGGGGGGTGGCCAAAAACATTCAGTACTTC
>-|TRBJ2-5|-|TRBV5-6
CASSLGTGTNQETQCF
TGTGCCAGCAGCTTGGGGACAGGGACTAACCAAGAGACCCAGTGCTTC
>-|TRBJ2-1|-|TRBV6-1
CASGQYSFPVNNEQFF
TGTGCCAGCGGCCAATACAGCTTTCCCGTGAACAATGAGCAGTTCTTC
>many|TRBJ1-5|-|TRBV10-2
CASSQGTGQPQHF
TGCGCCAGCAGTCAAGGGACGGGTCAGCCCCAGCATTTT
>many|TRBJ2-1|TRBD2|TRBV19
CASSIWGGTSGYNEQFF
TGTGCCAGTAGTATTTGGGGGGGGACTAGCGGTTACAATGAGCAGTTCTTC
>many|TRBJ2-6|-|TRBV7-3
CASSLAVGDGANVLTF
TGTGCCAGCAGCTTAGCTGTCGGGGATGGGGCCAACGTCCTGACTTTC
>many|TRBJ2-7|TRBD2|TRBV28
CASRASGGRYEQYF
TGTGCCAGCAGGGCTAGCGGGGGCCGTTACGAGCAGTACTTC
>-|TRBJ1-2|-|TRBV20-1
CSARGAQTHGDTF
TGCAGTGCTAGAGGTGCACAGACCCATGGCGACACCTTC